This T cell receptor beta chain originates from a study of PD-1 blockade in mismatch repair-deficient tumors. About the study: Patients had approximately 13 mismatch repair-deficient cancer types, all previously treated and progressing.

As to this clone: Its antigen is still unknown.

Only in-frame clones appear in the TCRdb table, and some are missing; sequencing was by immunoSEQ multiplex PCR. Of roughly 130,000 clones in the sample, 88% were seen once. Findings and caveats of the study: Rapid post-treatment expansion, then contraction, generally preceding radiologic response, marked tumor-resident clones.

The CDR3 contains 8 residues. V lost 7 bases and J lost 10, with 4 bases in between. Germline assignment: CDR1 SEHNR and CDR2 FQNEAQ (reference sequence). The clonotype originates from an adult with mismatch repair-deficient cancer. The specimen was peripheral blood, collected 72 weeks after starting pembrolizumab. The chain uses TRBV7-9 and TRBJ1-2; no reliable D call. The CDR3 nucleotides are TGTGCCAGCACCCCCTACACCTTC. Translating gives CASTPYTF.